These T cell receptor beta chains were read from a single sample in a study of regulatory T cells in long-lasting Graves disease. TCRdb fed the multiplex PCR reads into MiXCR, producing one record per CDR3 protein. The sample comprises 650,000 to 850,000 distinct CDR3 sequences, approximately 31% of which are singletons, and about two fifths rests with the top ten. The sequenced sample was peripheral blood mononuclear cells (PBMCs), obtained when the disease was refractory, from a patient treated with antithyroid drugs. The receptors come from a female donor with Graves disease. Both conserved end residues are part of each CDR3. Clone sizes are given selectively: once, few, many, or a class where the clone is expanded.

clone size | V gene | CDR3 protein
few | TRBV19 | CASRMGGTYNSPLHF
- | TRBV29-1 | CSVSGDNQPQHF
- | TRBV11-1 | CASSSRTSGGYEQYF
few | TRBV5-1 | CASSSDGYEQYF
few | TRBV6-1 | CASISYSGTGELFF
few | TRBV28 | CASTLAGPANEQFF
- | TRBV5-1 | CASNPIGQTGTEAFF
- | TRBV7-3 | CASSLGGQGIETQYF
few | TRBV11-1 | CASSSAWAYEQYF
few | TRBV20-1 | CSADRDRASYEQYF
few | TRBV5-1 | CASRLEPTGELFF
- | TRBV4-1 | CASSQGQATQETQYF
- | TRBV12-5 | CASGPGGDGYTF
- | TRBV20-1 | CSAREARGNEKLFF
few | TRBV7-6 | CASSSLAIITGELFF
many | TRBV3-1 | CASSRRQGGETQYF
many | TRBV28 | CASSLRGRGRRAFF
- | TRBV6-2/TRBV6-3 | CASNNPGQVYTEAFF
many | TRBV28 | CASSLGGTGSTEAFF
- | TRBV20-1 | CSASTGGNEKLFF
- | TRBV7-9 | CASSDTDAVEAFF
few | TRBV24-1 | CATAGVGNTEAFF